This T cell receptor (beta chain) was profiled in a study of identical twins. Template switching (which added a universal primer site) was used, and cDNA carried unique molecular identifiers. TCRdb fed the 5' RACE reads into MiXCR, producing one record per CDR3 protein. In the table there are about 530,000 distinct CDR3 sequences, approximately 14% of which are singletons. Concerning this clonotype: Its antigen is still unknown.

Looked up from germline, CDR1 is SGHDT and CDR2 is YYEEEE. CDR3 length: 17 residues. Deletions cut 3 bases from V and 0 bases from J, with 16 bases between. The study's findings and limits: With beta out-of-frame sequences, excess sharing by twins was weaker. It was possible that invariant MAIT and iNKT cells partly confounded the zero-insertion analyses.

Separately, the same data were catalogued under a study of yellow fever vaccine responses in identical twins.

This clonotype originated in a woman younger than 35 in good health. The V call is TRBV5-6, the J call TRBJ1-5; a possible D gene is TRBD1 (6 bases). The sequenced material came from CD4+ T cells sorted from blood. Here the CDR3 reads CASSWGGPMTSNQPQHF. The DNA for the CDR3 is TGTGCCAGCAGCTGGGGGGGGCCGATGACTAGCAATCAGCCCCAGCATTTT. Full variable domain (rest looked up from reference TRBV5-6 and TRBJ1-5): DAGVTQSPTHLIKTRGQQVTLRCSPKSGHDTVSWYQQALGQGPQFIFQYYEEEERQRGNFPDRFSGHQFPNYSSELNVNALLLGDSALYLCASSWGGPMTSNQPQHFGDGTRLSIL.